This TCR beta chain came from a study of cytomegalovirus exposure and HLA in healthy donors. Study-level information: The roughly 120 validation repertoires, a later analysis reported, used the same platform as the 550 to 800 first-cohort repertoires. Study-wide results and caveats: Many donors carried some public TCRs, although rarity characterized most TCR sequences. In vitro, three CMV-associated chains proved specific for CMV antigens.

CDR1 and CDR2 from the germline V gene are SEHNR and FQNEAQ (reference sequence). CDR3 length equals 15 residues. Unmatched junction bases numbered 7, after V lost 5 bases and J lost 3 bases. A word on this clone: What it recognizes is unknown.

Donors were drawn from the approximately 120-subject validation cohort, separate from the approximately 700-subject first cohort. Profiled with immunoSEQ multiplex PCR; TCRdb holds only in-frame clones, not every one. The sample lists about 60,000 clones; around 96% were seen once. This chain links TRBV7-9 with TRBJ1-1; 9 nucleotides align to TRBD1. The sequence came from a man younger than 35 in good health and CMV-seronegative. The sample comprised PBMCs. The CDR3 loop reads CASSAVQGADTEAFF. Written as DNA, the CDR3 is TGTGCCAGCAGCGCTGTACAGGGGGCTGACACTGAAGCTTTCTTT.